Shown below are 8 T cell receptor beta chains from a single sample sequenced in a study of T cell responses to AZD1222 COVID-19 vaccine. Using immunoSEQ multiplex PCR, the repertoire was profiled, and TCRdb retains in-frame clones only, with some absent. Of 110,000 to 150,000 clones detected, 88% appear once; the ten largest clones hold over 3%. Sequences were derived from peripheral blood, sampled 28 days after the second AZD1222 dose. The receptors were sampled from an adult who received the AZD1222 COVID-19 vaccine.

This clone has only one observation. The chain couples TRBV30 to TRBJ2-7; D unclear. The CDR3 totals 12 residues. V lost 2 bases to trimming and J lost 3 bases, with 8 bases between them. CDR1 and CDR2 (germline): GTSNPN, SVGIG (reference sequence). The CDR3 here is CAWSLQNYEQYF. For the CDR3, the DNA is TGTGCCTGGAGTCTCCAAAACTACGAGCAGTACTTC.

V gene TRBV29-1 combines with J gene TRBJ1-4; D ambiguous. The germline V gene has CDR1 SQVTM and CDR2 ANQGSEA. Trimming stripped 4 bases from V and 8 bases from J, with 8 bases between. This CDR3 is built from 11 residues. The CDR3: CSVVYWEKLFF. In DNA, the CDR3 is TGCAGCGTTGTTTATTGGGAAAAACTGTTTTTT.

V gene TRBV11-2 combines with J gene TRBJ1-3, with 9 bases that match TRBD1. Germline loops: CDR1 SGHAT, CDR2 FQNNGV. V was clipped by 5 bases and J by 2 bases; unmatched bases: 4. The CDR3 length is 15 residues. CDR3 bases: TGTGCCAGCAGCCCCGGGACAGGGCCTGGAAACACCATATATTTT. Encoded protein: CASSPGTGPGNTIYF.

This clone appeared many times. This rearrangement joins TRBV6-5 to TRBJ1-2; a weak D match, TRBD1 (5 bases). Germline assignment: CDR1 MNHEY and CDR2 SVGAGI. The germline V and J ends were trimmed by 5 bases and 5 bases, with 12 bases remaining between them. This CDR3 contains 13 residues. The CDR3 nucleotides are TGTGCCAGCAGTCCGACAGTAGGATATGGCTACACCTTC. Translated, it gives CASSPTVGYGYTF.

The V call is TRBV19, the J call TRBJ2-2; D unresolved. This CDR3 comprises 16 residues. Trimming left V 5 bases short and J 2 bases short, with 15 bases between. Germline V gene lookup returns CDR1 LNHDA and CDR2 SQIVND (reference sequence). CDR3 sequence: CASSPTRTFNTGELFF. CDR3 DNA: TGTGCCAGTAGTCCAACACGCACCTTTAACACCGGGGAGCTGTTTTTT.

This chain uses TRBV27 with TRBJ1-5, with D perhaps matching TRBD1 (6 bases). The CDR3 runs 14 residues. Trimming removed 7 bases at V and 3 bases at J, with 13 bases between. Germline V gene lookup returns CDR1 MNHEY and CDR2 SMNVEV (reference sequence). As DNA, the CDR3 is TGTGCCAGCAACCAACAGGGTACCAATCAGCCCCAGCATTTT. Its translation is CASNQQGTNQPQHF.

The chain recombines TRBV5-1 with TRBJ1-6, with 9 positions matching TRBD1. CDR3 size: 15 residues. Germline V gives CDR1 SGHRS, CDR2 YFSETQ. Unmatched junction bases numbered 9, after V lost 4 bases and J lost 10 bases. For the CDR3, the DNA is TGCGCCAGCAGCCTTTCACAGGGGGCGGAATCACCCCTCCACTTT. Encoded protein: CASSLSQGAESPLHF.

In its sample, this clone was seen a few times. The rearrangement links TRBV7-9 to TRBJ1-6; 7 positions match TRBD1. Trimming took 5 bases from V and 7 from J; bases not matched to a gene: 8. The CDR3 has 15 residues. Germline V gene sequence: CDR1 SEHNR, CDR2 FQNEAQ (reference sequence). In DNA form, the CDR3 reads TGTGCCAGCAGCCCAAGGGGACAGCCGAATTCACCCCTCCACTTT. It encodes CASSPRGQPNSPLHF. Supplemented by reference TRBV7-9 and TRBJ1-6, the full variable domain reads DTGVSQNPRHKITKRGQNVTFRCDPISEHNRLYWYRQTLGQGPEFLTYFQNEAQLEKSRLLSDRFSAERPKGSFSTLEIQRTEQGDSAMYLCASSPRGQPNSPLHFGNGTRLTVT.